The present T cell receptor (beta chain) was sequenced within a study of T cells in Graves' hyperthyroidism and ophthalmopathy. Study context: Upon initial diagnosis and before any treatment, peripheral blood was collected. Study-wide points: Peripheral blood also featured most of the thyroid clonotypes expanded above 0.001. Onset of ophthalmopathy came a median approximately 6 months after the model predicted it.

The CDR3 regions of TCR beta were amplified from RNA transcripts. A set of HTBI primers served as the primers for a first-round RT-PCR of the TCR CDR3. Each CDR3 protein is one row after TCRdb ran MiXCR on the multiplex PCR reads. The table shows roughly 150,000 distinct CDR3 sequences, with 9.4% occurring only once. Concerning this clonotype itself: Its target is unknown.

The sequenced sample was blood. This TCR came from a young woman with Graves' hyperthyroidism that later progressed to Graves' ophthalmopathy.

The CDR3 here is CASSLGRVNEKLFF. DNA of the CDR3: TGTGCCAGCAGCTTAGGACGGGTGAATGAAAAACTGTTTTTT. This sequence joins TRBV5-5 and TRBJ1-4; D unresolved. V was trimmed by 2 bases and J by 5 bases, leaving 10 bases between them. The CDR3 runs to 14 residues. Germline assignment: CDR1 SGHKS and CDR2 YYEKEE (reference sequence).